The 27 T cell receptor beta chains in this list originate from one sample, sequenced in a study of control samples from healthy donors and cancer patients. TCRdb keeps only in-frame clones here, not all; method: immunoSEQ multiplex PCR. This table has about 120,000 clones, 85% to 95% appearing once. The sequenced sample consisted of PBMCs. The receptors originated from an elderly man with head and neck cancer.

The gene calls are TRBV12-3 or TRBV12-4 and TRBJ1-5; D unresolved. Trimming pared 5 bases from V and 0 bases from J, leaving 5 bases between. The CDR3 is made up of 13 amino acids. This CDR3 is CASSAVSNQPQHF. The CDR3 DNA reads TGTGCCAGCAGTGCCGTTAGCAATCAGCCCCAGCATTTT.

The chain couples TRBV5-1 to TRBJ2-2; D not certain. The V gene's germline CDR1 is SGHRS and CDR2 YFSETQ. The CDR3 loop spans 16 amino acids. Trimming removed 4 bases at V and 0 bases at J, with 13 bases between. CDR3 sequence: CASSPFGRSNTGELFF. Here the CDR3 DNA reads TGCGCCAGCAGCCCATTCGGACGGTCGAACACCGGGGAGCTGTTTTTT.

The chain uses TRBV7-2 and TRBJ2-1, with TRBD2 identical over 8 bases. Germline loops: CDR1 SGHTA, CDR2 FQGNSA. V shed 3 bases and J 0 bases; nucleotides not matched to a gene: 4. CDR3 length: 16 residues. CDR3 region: CASSFVAGSSYNEQFF. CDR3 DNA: TGTGCCAGCAGCTTCGTAGCGGGGAGCTCCTACAATGAGCAGTTCTTC.

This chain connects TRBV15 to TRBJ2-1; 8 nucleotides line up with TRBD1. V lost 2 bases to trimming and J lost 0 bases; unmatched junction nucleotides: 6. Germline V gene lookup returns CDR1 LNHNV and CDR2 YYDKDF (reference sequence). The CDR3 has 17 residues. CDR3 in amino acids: CATSRPGQASSYNEQFF. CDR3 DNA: TGTGCCACCAGCAGACCGGGACAGGCCAGCTCCTACAATGAGCAGTTCTTC.

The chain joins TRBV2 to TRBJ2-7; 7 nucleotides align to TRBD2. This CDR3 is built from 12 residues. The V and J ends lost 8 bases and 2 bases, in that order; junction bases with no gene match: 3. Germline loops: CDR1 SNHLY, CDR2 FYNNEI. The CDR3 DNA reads TGTGCCAGCCGGGGGGTGGCCTACGAGCAGTACTTC. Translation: CASRGVAYEQYF.

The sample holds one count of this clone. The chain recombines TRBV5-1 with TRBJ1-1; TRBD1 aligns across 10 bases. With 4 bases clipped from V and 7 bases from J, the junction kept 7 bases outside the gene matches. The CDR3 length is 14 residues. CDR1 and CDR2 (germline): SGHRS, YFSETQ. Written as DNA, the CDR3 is TGCGCCAGCAGCCTAGACAGGGGGCTAAGTGAAGCTTTCTTT. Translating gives CASSLDRGLSEAFF.

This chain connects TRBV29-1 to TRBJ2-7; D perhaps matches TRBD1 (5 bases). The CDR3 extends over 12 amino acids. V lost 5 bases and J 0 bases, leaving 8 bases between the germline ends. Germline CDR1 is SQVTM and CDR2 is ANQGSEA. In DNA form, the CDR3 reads TGCAGCGTTATGGGGCACTCCTACGAGCAGTACTTC. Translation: CSVMGHSYEQYF.

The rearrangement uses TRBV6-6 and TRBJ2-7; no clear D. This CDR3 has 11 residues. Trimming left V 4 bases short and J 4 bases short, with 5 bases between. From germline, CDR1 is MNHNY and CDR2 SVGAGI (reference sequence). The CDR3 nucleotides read TGTGCCAGCAGTTCGCTATACGAGCAGTACTTC. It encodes CASSSLYEQYF.

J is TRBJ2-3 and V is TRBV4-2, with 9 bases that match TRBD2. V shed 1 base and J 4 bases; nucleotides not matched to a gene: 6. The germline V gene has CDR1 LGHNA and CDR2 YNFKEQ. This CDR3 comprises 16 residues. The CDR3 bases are TGTGCCAGCAGCCAAGTGGAGGTAGCGGGAGCAGATACGCAGTATTTT. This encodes CASSQVEVAGADTQYF.

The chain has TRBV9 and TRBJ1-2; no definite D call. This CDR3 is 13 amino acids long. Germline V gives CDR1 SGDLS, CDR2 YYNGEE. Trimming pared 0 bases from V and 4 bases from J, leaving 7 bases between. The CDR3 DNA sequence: TGTGCCAGCAGCGTAGACACTGGCTATGGCTACACCTTC. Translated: CASSVDTGYGYTF.

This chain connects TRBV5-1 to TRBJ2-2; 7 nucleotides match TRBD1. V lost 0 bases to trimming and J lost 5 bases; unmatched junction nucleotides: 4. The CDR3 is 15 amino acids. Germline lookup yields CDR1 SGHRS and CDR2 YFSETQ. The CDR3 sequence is CASSLASGGTGELFF. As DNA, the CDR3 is TGCGCCAGCAGCTTGGCGTCAGGGGGAACCGGGGAGCTGTTTTTT.

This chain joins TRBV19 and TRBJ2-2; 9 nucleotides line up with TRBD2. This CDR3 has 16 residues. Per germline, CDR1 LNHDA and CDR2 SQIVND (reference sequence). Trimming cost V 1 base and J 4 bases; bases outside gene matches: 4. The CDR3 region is CASSIVVAGVTGELFF. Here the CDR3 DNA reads TGTGCCAGTAGTATAGTTGTAGCGGGAGTCACCGGGGAGCTGTTTTTT.

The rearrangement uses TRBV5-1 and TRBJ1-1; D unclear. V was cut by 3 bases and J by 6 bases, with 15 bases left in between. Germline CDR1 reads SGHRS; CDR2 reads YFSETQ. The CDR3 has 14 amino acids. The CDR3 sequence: CASSSDLQHAEAFF. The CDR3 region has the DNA TGCGCCAGCAGCTCCGACTTACAACATGCTGAAGCTTTCTTT.

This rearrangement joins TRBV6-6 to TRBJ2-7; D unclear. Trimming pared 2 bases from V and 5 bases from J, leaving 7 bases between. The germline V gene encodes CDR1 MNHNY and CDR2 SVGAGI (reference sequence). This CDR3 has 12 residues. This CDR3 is CASSYRGDEQYF. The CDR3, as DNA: TGTGCCAGCAGTTACCGAGGCGACGAGCAGTACTTC.

The CDR3 bases are TGCGCCAGCAGCCTCCGGGACAGGGGCGCCTACGAGCAGTACTTC. Amino acids: CASSLRDRGAYEQYF. The chain links TRBV5-1 to TRBJ2-7, with TRBD1 matching 10 bases. J gave up 2 bases and V 4 bases, and 6 bases lay outside the gene matches. Germline CDR1 and CDR2: SGHRS and YFSETQ. This CDR3 region has 15 residues.

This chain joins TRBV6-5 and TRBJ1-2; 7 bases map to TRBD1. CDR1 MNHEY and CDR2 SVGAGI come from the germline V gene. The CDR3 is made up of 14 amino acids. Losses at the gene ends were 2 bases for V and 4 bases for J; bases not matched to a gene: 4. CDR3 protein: CASSYAGGGYGYTF. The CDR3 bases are TGTGCCAGCAGTTACGCAGGGGGAGGCTATGGCTACACCTTC.

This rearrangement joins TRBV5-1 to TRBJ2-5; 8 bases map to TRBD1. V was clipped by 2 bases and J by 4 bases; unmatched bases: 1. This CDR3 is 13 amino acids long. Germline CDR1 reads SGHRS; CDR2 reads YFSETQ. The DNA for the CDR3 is TGCGCCAGCAGCTTCCAGGGGGCAGAGACCCAGTACTTC. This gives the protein CASSFQGAETQYF.

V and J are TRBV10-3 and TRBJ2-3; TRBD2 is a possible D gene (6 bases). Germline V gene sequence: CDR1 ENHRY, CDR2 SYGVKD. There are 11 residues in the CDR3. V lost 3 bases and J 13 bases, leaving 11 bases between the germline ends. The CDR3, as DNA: TGTGCCATCAGTGAAACCGGGGAGGAGTATTTT. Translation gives CAISETGEEYF.

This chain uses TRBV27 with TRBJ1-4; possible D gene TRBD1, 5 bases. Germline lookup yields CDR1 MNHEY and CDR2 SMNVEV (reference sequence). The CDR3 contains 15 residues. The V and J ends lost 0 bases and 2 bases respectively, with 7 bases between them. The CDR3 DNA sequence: TGTGCCAGCAGTTTATCCCGACAGACTAATGAAAAACTGTTTTTT. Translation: CASSLSRQTNEKLFF.

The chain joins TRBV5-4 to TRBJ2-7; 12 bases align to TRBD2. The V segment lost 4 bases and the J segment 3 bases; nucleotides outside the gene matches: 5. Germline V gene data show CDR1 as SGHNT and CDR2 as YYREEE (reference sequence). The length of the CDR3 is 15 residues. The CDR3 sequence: CASSHRTSGNYEQYF. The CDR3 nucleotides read TGTGCCAGCAGCCATAGGACTAGCGGGAACTACGAGCAGTACTTC.

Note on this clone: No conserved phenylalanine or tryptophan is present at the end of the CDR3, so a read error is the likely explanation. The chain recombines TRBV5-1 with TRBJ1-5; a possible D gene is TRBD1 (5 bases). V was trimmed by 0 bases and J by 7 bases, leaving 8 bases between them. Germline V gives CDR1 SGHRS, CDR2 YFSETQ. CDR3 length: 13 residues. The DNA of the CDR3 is TGCGCCAGCAGCTTGGAGGGGTACCAGCCCCAGCATTCT. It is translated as CASSLEGYQPQHS.

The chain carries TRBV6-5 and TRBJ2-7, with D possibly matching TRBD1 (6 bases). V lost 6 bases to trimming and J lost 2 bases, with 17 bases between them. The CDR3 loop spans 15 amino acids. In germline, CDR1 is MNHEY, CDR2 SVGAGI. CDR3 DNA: TGTGCCAGCAGGTTCCCGATCGGGACAACCTACGAGCAGTACTTC. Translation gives CASRFPIGTTYEQYF.

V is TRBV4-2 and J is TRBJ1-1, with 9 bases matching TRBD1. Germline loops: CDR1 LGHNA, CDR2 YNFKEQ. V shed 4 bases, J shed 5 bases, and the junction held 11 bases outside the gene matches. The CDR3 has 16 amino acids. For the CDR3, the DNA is TGTGCCAGCAGCCGCGACAGGGACAGGGCGACGACTGAAGCTTTCTTT. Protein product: CASSRDRDRATTEAFF.

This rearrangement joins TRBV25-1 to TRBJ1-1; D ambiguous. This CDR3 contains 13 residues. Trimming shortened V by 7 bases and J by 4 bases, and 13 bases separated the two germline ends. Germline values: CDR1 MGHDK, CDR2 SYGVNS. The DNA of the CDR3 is TGTGCCAGCACTTCAAGGGCTTTCACTGAAGCTTTCTTT. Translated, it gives CASTSRAFTEAFF.

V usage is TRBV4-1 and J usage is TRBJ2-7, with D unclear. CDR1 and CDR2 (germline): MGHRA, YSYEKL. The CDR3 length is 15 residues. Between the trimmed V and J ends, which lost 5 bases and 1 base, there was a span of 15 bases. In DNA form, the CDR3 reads TGCGCCAGCAGCGCCTTCGTTGGCCCGTCCTACGAGCAGTACTTC. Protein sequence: CASSAFVGPSYEQYF.

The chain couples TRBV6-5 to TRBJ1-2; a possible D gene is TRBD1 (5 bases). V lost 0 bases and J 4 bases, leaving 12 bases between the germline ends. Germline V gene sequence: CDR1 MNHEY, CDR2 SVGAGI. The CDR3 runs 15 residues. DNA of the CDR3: TGTGCCAGCAGTTACTCGGGACGGCAAAGCTATGGCTACACCTTC. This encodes CASSYSGRQSYGYTF.

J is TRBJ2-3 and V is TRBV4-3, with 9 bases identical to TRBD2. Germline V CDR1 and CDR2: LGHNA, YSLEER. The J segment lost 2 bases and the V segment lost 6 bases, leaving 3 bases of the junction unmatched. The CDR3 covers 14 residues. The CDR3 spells CASRPSGNTDTQYF. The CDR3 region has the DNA TGCGCCAGCAGGCCTAGCGGGAACACAGATACGCAGTATTTT.